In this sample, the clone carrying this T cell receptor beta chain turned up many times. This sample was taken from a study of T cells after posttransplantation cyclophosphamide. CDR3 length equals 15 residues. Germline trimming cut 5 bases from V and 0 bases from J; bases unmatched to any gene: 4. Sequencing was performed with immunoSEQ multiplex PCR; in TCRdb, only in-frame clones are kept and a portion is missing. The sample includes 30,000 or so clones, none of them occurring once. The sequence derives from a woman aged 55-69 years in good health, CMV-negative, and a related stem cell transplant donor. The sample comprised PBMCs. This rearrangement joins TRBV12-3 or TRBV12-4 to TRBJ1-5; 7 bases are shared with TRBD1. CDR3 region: CASSSGTDSNQPQHF. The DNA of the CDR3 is TGTGCCAGCAGTAGTGGGACAGATAGCAATCAGCCCCAGCATTTT.